One and the same sample provided the 30 T cell receptor beta chains below, sequenced in a study of human T cells and chemical hapten exposure (dated by TCRdb to the early 2020s). According to the study, the label for this sample's time point signals: patch test 1, 2 weeks after DPC sensitization. This specimen's treatment or condition label, interpreted: therapeutic diphenylcyclopropenone sensitization with weekly scalp DPC. To prepare the library, RACE was applied. Sequenced on a NextSeq 500. TCRdb took the public reads, trimmed them with fastp at Q25, ran MiXCR for clone calling and kept in-frame beta chains. One record per CDR3 amino acid sequence lists the most common genes and DNA. Present in this sample are more than 70,000 distinct CDR3 sequences, 12% of which were seen just once. In total, the top ten clones hold 3.5% to 4.5% of the sample. This specimen consisted of whole blood, obtained in connection with sensitization to the hapten diphenylcyclopropenone (DPC). The receptors originated from a woman aged 55 to 70 with alopecia areata. Some clones in this sample may be carry-over from other donors' samples.

Worth noting for this clonotype: A read error is possible here, since a much larger clone lies one base away. The chain recombines TRBV9 with TRBJ2-5, with 12 bases identical to TRBD2. CDR1 and CDR2 from the germline V gene are SGDLS and YYNGEE. The CDR3 loop spans 18 amino acids. With 0 bases clipped from V and 3 bases from J, the junction kept 9 bases outside the gene matches. CDR3 sequence (DNA): TGTGCCAGCAGCGTAGCGTCCTTGACTAGCGGGGGTAAAGAGACCCAGTACTTC. Encoded protein: CASSVASLTSGGKETQYF.

This clonotype was observed a few times. The rearrangement joins TRBV6-4 to TRBJ2-2; D could derive from TRBD1 or TRBD2 (5 bases each). The CDR3 sequence is 17 residues long. Germline V CDR1 and CDR2: MRHNA, SNTAGT. Deletions cut 0 bases from V and 3 bases from J, with 14 bases between. The CDR3 DNA reads as TGTGCCAGCAGTGACTCGTCGAGGGGTGCGGACACCGGGGAGCTGTTTTTT. Translated: CASSDSSRGADTGELFF.

This clonotype was seen many times. This chain connects TRBV18 to TRBJ1-2, with TRBD1 matching 10 bases. This CDR3 comprises 16 residues. Germline-derived CDR1 and CDR2 are KGHSH and LQKENI. The ends lost 3 bases at V and 4 bases at J; junction bases unmatched: 8. The CDR3 nucleotides read TGTGCCAGCTCACCGGGACAGGGGAGCGATGGCTATGGCTACACCTTC. It codes for CASSPGQGSDGYGYTF.

As regards this clonotype: A single base separates this from a much larger clone, so it may be a read error. J is TRBJ2-7 and V is TRBV12-2; the table's D call TRBD1 went unverified against the DNA. TRBV12-2 is classified as a pseudogene. This CDR3 has 13 amino acids. The CDR3 DNA sequence: TGTGCAAGTCGGAGTCGCGGGACAGGGGAGCAGCACTTC. It yields the protein CASRSRGTGEQHF.

This clonotype showed up just a few times. The chain recombines TRBV18 with TRBJ1-1; D is undetermined. Trimming removed 1 base at V and 5 bases at J, with 14 bases between. The CDR3 contains 15 residues. The germline V gene encodes CDR1 KGHSH and CDR2 LQKENI. The chain's CDR3 is CASSPRVEGSTEAFF. The CDR3, as DNA: TGTGCCAGCTCACCACGCGTGGAGGGAAGTACTGAAGCTTTCTTT. Looking up the rest from reference TRBV18 and TRBJ1-1 gives the full variable domain: NAGVMQNPRHLVRRRGQEARLRCSPMKGHSHVYWYRQLPEEGLKFMVYLQKENIIDESGMPKERFSAEFPKEGPSILRIQQVVRGDSAAYFCASSPRVEGSTEAFFGQGTRLTVV.

Many counts were recorded for this clonotype. J is TRBJ1-1 and V is TRBV7-6; tentative D call: TRBD1 (5 bases). The V and J ends lost 0 bases and 1 base respectively, with 6 bases between them. Germline CDR1 reads SGHVS; CDR2 reads FNYEAQ. The CDR3 has 14 amino acids. For the CDR3, the DNA is TGTGCCAGCAGCTTAGCTCAGGGGAACACTGAAGCTTTCTTT. Residues: CASSLAQGNTEAFF.

This clonotype was seen at least ten times. V usage is TRBV20-1 and J usage is TRBJ2-3; 8 bases are a match to TRBD2. The CDR3 runs to 12 residues. Germline CDR1 reads DFQATT; CDR2 reads SNEGSKA (reference sequence). V lost 6 bases and J lost 3; bases outside the gene matches: 2. This chain's CDR3 is CSASGGTDTQYF. For the CDR3, the DNA is TGCAGTGCGTCGGGGGGGACAGATACGCAGTATTTT.

In this sample, this clonotype turned up many times. The chain carries TRBV3-1 and TRBJ1-5; TRBD1 matches at 9 bases. After removal of 1 base from V and 2 bases from J, the junction contained 0 bases not matched to a gene. The CDR3 runs 15 residues. Germline loops: CDR1 LGHDT, CDR2 YNNKEL (reference sequence). CDR3 bases: TGTGCCAGCAGCCAAGGGACAGGGGGCAATCAGCCCCAGCATTTT. It encodes CASSQGTGGNQPQHF.

This clonotype was counted at least ten times. The V gene is TRBV19, the J gene TRBJ1-5; TRBD1 aligns across 8 bases. J was trimmed by 2 bases and V by 5 bases; bases with no gene match: 14. The CDR3 covers 18 residues. The V gene's germline CDR1 is LNHDA and CDR2 SQIVND (reference sequence). CDR3 sequence: CASSPRPGQGRGNQPQHF. In nucleotides, the CDR3 is TGTGCCAGTAGTCCCCGTCCCGGACAGGGACGAGGCAATCAGCCCCAGCATTTT.

This clonotype was detected ten times or more. The CDR3 spells CASSLDSPRQFF. The DNA of the CDR3 is TGTGCCAGCAGTCTAGACAGCCCTAGACAGTTCTTC. This sequence joins TRBV12-3 or TRBV12-4 and TRBJ2-1; tentatively, D is TRBD1 (5 bases). This CDR3 comprises 12 residues. Trimming took off 5 bases at V and 13 bases at J, with 15 bases between the two ends.

The V gene is TRBV18, the J gene TRBJ1-2; possible D gene TRBD1, 5 bases. Germline CDR1 reads KGHSH; CDR2 reads LQKENI. The V end lost 3 bases, the J end lost 5 bases, and 13 bases lay between the germline ends. The CDR3 consists of 14 residues. The CDR3, as DNA: TGTGCCAGCTCACCTCCCGGGGCCTTGTATGGCTACACCTTC. It encodes CASSPPGALYGYTF.

This clonotype has at least ten counts. This rearrangement joins TRBV3-1 to TRBJ1-2, with D perhaps matching TRBD1 (6 bases). This CDR3 region has 15 residues. Germline V lookup: CDR1 LGHDT, CDR2 YNNKEL (reference sequence). Trimming removed 1 base from V and 5 bases from J, with 14 bases in between. DNA of the CDR3: TGTGCCAGCAGCCAAGCCAAACAGGGTTGGTATGGCTACACCTTC. Translation gives CASSQAKQGWYGYTF.

This clonotype has a handful of counts. This sequence joins TRBV6-1 and TRBJ2-6; possibly TRBD2 for D (5 bases). The CDR3 sequence is 16 residues long. Germline CDR1 reads MNHNS; CDR2 reads SASEGT. V dropped 7 bases and J dropped 4 bases, with 17 bases sitting between them. CDR3 nucleotide sequence: TGTGCCAGCACGCGGTTTTTGGAGGTCGGGGCCAACGTCCTGACTTTC. Translation: CASTRFLEVGANVLTF.

A few counts support this clonotype. The chain links TRBV7-2 to TRBJ2-1, with no clear D. The V gene lost 4 bases and the J gene lost 3 bases, with 13 bases spanning the gap. Germline V gene sequence: CDR1 SGHTA, CDR2 FQGNSA. The CDR3 consists of 15 residues. In DNA form, the CDR3 reads TGTGCCAGCAGCTCCCAGATGGGTTTCTACAATGAGCAGTTCTTC. It encodes CASSSQMGFYNEQFF.

The chain has TRBV29-1 and TRBJ1-5; D perhaps matches TRBD1 (6 bases). The V and J ends lost 1 base and 2 bases respectively, with 9 bases between them. The CDR3 loop spans 14 amino acids. Germline V CDR1 and CDR2: SQVTM, ANQGSEA. This CDR3 reads CSVEVGGGNQPQHF. The CDR3 coding sequence is TGCAGCGTTGAAGTAGGGGGTGGCAATCAGCCCCAGCATTTT.

This clonotype was seen at least ten times. The chain is built from TRBV20-1 and TRBJ2-3; TRBD1 aligns across 7 bases. V shed 3 bases and J 1 base; nucleotides not matched to a gene: 4. From germline, CDR1 is DFQATT and CDR2 SNEGSKA (reference sequence). CDR3 length: 14 amino acids. This CDR3 is CSARAQGGTDTQYF. In nucleotides, the CDR3 is TGCAGTGCTAGGGCCCAGGGGGGCACAGATACGCAGTATTTT.

The V gene is TRBV5-1, the J gene TRBJ1-1, with TRBD1 as a possible D gene (5 bases). The V gene's germline CDR1 is SGHRS and CDR2 YFSETQ. CDR3 length: 15 amino acids. V gave up 2 bases and J gave up 5 bases, with 16 bases separating them. The chain's CDR3 is CASSFMIFGATEAFF. The CDR3 DNA is TGCGCCAGCAGCTTTATGATCTTCGGGGCGACTGAAGCTTTCTTT.

This clonotype was found a few times. This rearrangement joins TRBV7-6 to TRBJ2-1; 12 bases are shared with TRBD1. Trimming removed 2 bases from V and 1 base from J; junction bases left unmatched: 18. This CDR3 spans 22 amino acids. Germline V gene lookup returns CDR1 SGHVS and CDR2 FNYEAQ. For the CDR3, the DNA is TGTGCCAGCAGCTTACTAAAGATTGACCGGGACAGGGGGCGTAAATCCTACAATGAGCAGTTCTTC. Amino acids: CASSLLKIDRDRGRKSYNEQFF.

This clonotype was found many times. This sequence joins TRBV20-1 and TRBJ2-1, with a possible D match to TRBD2 (7 bases). CDR3 length: 14 residues. V was cut by 2 bases and J by 5 bases, with 13 bases left in between. Germline CDR1 DFQATT, CDR2 SNEGSKA (reference sequence). This CDR3 is CSARRGALNNEQFF. The CDR3 coding sequence is TGCAGTGCTAGACGGGGGGCCCTAAACAATGAGCAGTTCTTC.

This clonotype was detected a few times. The rearrangement uses TRBV7-2 and TRBJ2-5; D perhaps matches TRBD1 (7 bases). Per the germline V gene, CDR1 is SGHTA and CDR2 is FQGNSA. This CDR3 comprises 16 residues. V gave up 4 bases and J gave up 2 bases, with 17 bases separating them. CDR3 nucleotides: TGTGCCAGCAGCTCCGGGGGACAGAGCAGTCAAGAGACCCAGTACTTC. Residues: CASSSGGQSSQETQYF.

This clonotype was recorded many times. The chain joins TRBV20-1 to TRBJ2-3, with D possibly being TRBD2 (7 bases). V lost 4 bases and J 5 bases, leaving 10 bases between the germline ends. This CDR3 is 12 amino acids long. Germline values: CDR1 DFQATT, CDR2 SNEGSKA (reference sequence). The CDR3 protein is CSAIGGRDTQYF. Written as DNA, the CDR3 is TGCAGTGCTATCGGGGGGCGAGATACGCAGTATTTT.

The V gene is TRBV29-1, the J gene TRBJ2-1, with 8 bases aligning to TRBD2. V dropped 3 bases and J dropped 5; count of bases not matched to a gene: 3. The CDR3 contains 13 residues. CDR1 and CDR2 (germline): SQVTM, ANQGSEA. This chain's CDR3 is CSVEDSGDNEQFF. The CDR3 DNA follows: TGCAGCGTTGAGGATAGCGGGGACAATGAGCAGTTCTTC.

This clonotype was counted at least ten times. The J gene is TRBJ2-3, the V gene TRBV7-2; the match to TRBD2 covers 8 bases. This CDR3 spans 15 amino acids. V lost 3 bases to trimming and J lost 3 bases; unmatched junction nucleotides: 5. Germline values: CDR1 SGHTA, CDR2 FQGNSA. In nucleotides, the CDR3 is TGTGCCAGCAGCTTTAGCGGGGTTCGGACAGATACGCAGTATTTT. It is translated as CASSFSGVRTDTQYF.

This clonotype was seen more than once but under ten times. The gene calls are TRBV13 and TRBJ2-7; 10 bases are shared with TRBD2. This CDR3 has 17 residues. J gave up 0 bases and V 0 bases, and 5 bases lay outside the gene matches. Germline V gene lookup returns CDR1 PRHDT and CDR2 FYEKMQ (reference sequence). The CDR3 coding sequence is TGTGCCAGCAGCTTAGGTAGCGGGGGGCGATACTCCTACGAGCAGTACTTC. Protein: CASSLGSGGRYSYEQYF.

This clonotype was counted many times. The chain recombines TRBV11-2 with TRBJ1-1; D unclear. V lost 3 bases to trimming and J lost 6 bases, with 11 bases between them. The CDR3 spans 13 residues. Germline V lookup: CDR1 SGHAT, CDR2 FQNNGV. The CDR3 sequence is CASSFPSVPEAFF. The CDR3 DNA sequence: TGTGCCAGCAGCTTTCCGTCTGTCCCTGAAGCTTTCTTT.

This clonotype came up many times. The chain recombines TRBV3-1 with TRBJ1-3; D gene uncertain. The CDR3 totals 14 residues. The V gene's germline CDR1 is LGHDT and CDR2 YNNKEL (reference sequence). Trimming removed 0 bases from V and 7 bases from J, with 10 bases in between. CDR3 sequence: CASSQEGGVNTIYF. CDR3 in DNA: TGTGCCAGCAGCCAAGAGGGAGGTGTGAACACCATATATTTT.

The J gene is TRBJ1-1, the V gene TRBV20-1; 7 bases match TRBD1. Germline CDR1 is DFQATT and CDR2 is SNEGSKA (reference sequence). V trimming: 3 bases; J trimming: 0 bases; junction bases outside the gene matches: 7. The CDR3 is 15 amino acids. CDR3 coding DNA: TGCAGTGCTAGGACCGACAGGGTCCTGAACACTGAAGCTTTCTTT. This gives the protein CSARTDRVLNTEAFF.

The gene calls are TRBV6-1 and TRBJ1-1; D remains unclear. The CDR3 runs 14 residues. The ends were cut back, 2 bases at V and 1 base at J, with 8 bases in the middle. Germline-derived CDR1 and CDR2 are MNHNS and SASEGT. The CDR3 here is CASSETRKNTEAFF. In DNA form, the CDR3 reads TGTGCCAGCAGTGAAACGAGGAAGAACACTGAAGCTTTCTTT.

This clonotype was counted a few times. This rearrangement joins TRBV5-5 to TRBJ2-3, with 8 bases aligning to TRBD1. Germline CDR1 reads SGHKS; CDR2 reads YYEKEE (reference sequence). Trimming removed 3 bases from V and 1 base from J; junction bases left unmatched: 10. The CDR3 spans 17 residues. The CDR3 region is CASSSIRQGMGTDTQYF. CDR3 nucleotides: TGTGCCAGCAGCTCCATACGACAGGGGATGGGCACAGATACGCAGTATTTT.

The chain recombines TRBV3-1 with TRBJ2-6; weak D call: TRBD2 (5 bases). CDR1 is LGHDT, CDR2 YNNKEL, per germline (reference sequence). Trimming took off 0 bases at V and 0 bases at J, with 12 bases between the two ends. This CDR3 is built from 18 residues. For the CDR3, the DNA is TGTGCCAGCAGCCAAGATCATGCGGGTAGCTCTGGGGCCAACGTCCTGACTTTC. Its translation: CASSQDHAGSSGANVLTF. Based on the CDR3 plus reference TRBV3-1 and TRBJ2-6, the full variable domain is DTAVSQTPKYLVTQMGNDKSIKCEQNLGHDTMYWYKQDSKKFLKIMFSYNNKELIINETVPNRFSPKSPDKAHLNLHINSLELGDSAVYFCASSQDHAGSSGANVLTFGAGSRLTVL.